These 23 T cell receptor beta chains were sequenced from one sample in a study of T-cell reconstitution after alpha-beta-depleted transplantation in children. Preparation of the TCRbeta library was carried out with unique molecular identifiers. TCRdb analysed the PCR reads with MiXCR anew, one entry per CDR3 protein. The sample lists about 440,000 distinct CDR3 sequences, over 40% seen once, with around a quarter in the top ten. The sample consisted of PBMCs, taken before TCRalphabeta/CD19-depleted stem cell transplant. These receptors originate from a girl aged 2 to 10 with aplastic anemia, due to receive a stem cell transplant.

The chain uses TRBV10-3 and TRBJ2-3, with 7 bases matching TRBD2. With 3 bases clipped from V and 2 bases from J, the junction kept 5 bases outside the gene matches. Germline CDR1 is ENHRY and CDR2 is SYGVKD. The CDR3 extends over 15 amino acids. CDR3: CAISDGTNPTDTQYF. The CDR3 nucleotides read TGTGCCATCAGTGATGGGACTAACCCCACAGATACGCAGTATTTT.

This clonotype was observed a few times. CDR3 DNA: TGCAGTGCCCCACCACCGGGGAAGGGCCAAGAGACCCAGTACTTC. Residues: CSAPPPGKGQETQYF. The rearrangement links TRBV20-1 to TRBJ2-5; tentatively, D is TRBD2 (5 bases). V was trimmed by 6 bases and J by 1 base, leaving 18 bases between them. Germline CDR1 reads DFQATT; CDR2 reads SNEGSKA (reference sequence). CDR3 length: 15 amino acids.

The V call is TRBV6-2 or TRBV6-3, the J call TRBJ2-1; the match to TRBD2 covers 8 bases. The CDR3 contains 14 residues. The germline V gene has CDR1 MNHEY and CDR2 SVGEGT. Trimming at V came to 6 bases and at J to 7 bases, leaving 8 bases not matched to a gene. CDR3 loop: CASRPGLVRNEQFF. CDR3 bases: TGTGCCAGCAGGCCGGGACTAGTGAGGAATGAGCAGTTCTTC.

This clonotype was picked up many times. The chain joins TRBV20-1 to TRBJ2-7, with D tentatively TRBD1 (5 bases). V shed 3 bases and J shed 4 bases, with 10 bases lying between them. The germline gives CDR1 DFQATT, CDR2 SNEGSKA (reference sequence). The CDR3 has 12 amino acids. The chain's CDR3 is CSARGQGYEQYF. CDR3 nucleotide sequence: TGCAGTGCTAGGGGCCAGGGATACGAGCAGTACTTC.

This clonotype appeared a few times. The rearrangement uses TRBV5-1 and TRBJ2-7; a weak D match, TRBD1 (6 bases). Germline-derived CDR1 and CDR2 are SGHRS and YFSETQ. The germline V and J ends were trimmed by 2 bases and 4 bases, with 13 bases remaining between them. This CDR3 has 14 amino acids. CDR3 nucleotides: TGCGCCAGCAGCTTTGGAACAGGGCTGTACGAGCAGTACTTC. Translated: CASSFGTGLYEQYF.

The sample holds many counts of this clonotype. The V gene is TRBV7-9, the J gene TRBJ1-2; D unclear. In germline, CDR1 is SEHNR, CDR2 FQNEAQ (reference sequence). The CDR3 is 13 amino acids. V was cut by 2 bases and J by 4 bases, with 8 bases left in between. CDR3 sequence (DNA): TGTGCCAGCAGCTTACTCTCCGGCTATGGCTACACCTTC. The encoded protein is CASSLLSGYGYTF.

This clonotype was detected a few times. This CDR3 is CASSSLGPTYGYTF. The CDR3 region has the DNA TGTGCCAGCAGCTCCTTGGGGCCGACCTATGGCTACACCTTC. V and J are TRBV12-3 or TRBV12-4 and TRBJ1-2; the D gene is possibly TRBD1 (5 bases). The CDR3 runs to 14 residues. V gave up 6 bases and J gave up 4 bases, with 15 bases separating them.

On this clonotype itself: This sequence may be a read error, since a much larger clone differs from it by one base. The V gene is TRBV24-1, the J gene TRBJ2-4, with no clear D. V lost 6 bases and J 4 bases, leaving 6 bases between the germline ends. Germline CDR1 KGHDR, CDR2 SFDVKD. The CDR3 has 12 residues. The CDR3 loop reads CATSNGKNIQYF. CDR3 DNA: TGTGCCACCAGTAACGGGAAAAACATTCAGTACTTC.

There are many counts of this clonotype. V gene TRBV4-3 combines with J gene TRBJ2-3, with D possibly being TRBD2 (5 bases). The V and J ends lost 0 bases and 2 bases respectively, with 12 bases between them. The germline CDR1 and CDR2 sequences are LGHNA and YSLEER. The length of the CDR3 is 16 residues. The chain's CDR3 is CASSQESGSHTDTQYF. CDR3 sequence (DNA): TGCGCCAGCAGCCAAGAATCGGGGAGCCACACAGATACGCAGTATTTT.

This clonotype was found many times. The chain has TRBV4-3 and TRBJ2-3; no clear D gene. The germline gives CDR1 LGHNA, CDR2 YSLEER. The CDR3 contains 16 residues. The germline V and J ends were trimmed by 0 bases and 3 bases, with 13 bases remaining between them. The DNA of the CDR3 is TGCGCCAGCAGCCAAGAATGGTTGGGGTCGACAGATACGCAGTATTTT. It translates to CASSQEWLGSTDTQYF.

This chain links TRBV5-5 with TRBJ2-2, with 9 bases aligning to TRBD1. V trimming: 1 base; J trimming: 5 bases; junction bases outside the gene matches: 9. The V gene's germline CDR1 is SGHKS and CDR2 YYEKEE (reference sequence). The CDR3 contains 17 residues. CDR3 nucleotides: TGTGCCAGCAGCTTGCTGTTTACAGGGGGCGGTACCGGGGAGCTGTTTTTT. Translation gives CASSLLFTGGGTGELFF.

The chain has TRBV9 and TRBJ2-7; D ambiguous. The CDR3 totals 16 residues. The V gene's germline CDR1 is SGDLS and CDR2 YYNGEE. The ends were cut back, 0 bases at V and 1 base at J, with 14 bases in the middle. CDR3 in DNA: TGTGCCAGCAGCGTAGATGTGGATTCACTATCCTACGAGCAGTACTTC. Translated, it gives CASSVDVDSLSYEQYF.

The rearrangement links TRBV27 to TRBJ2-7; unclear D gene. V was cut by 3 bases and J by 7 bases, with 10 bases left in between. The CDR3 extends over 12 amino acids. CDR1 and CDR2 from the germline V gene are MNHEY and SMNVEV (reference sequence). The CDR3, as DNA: TGTGCCAGCAGTTTGATAGAAGGGGAGCAGTACTTC. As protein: CASSLIEGEQYF.

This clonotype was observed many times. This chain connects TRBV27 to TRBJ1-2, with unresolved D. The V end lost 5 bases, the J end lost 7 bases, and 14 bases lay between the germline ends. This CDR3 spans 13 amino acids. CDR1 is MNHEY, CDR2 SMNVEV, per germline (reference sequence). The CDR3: CASSPGRAAGYTF. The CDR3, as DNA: TGTGCCAGCAGTCCCGGCCGGGCAGCTGGCTACACCTTC.

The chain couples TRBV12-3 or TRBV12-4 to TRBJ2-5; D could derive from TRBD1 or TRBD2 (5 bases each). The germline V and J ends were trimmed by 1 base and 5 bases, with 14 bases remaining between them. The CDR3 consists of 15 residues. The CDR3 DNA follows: TGTGCCAGCAGTTTAGGCGAGGGGCAAGGGGAGACCCAGTACTTC. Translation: CASSLGEGQGETQYF.

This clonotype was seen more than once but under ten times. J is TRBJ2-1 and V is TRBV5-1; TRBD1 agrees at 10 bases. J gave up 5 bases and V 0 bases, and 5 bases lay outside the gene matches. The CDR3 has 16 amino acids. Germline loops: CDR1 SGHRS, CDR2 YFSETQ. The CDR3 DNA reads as TGCGCCAGCAGCTTGGGTGACAGGGGGCGCGACAATGAGCAGTTCTTC. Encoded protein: CASSLGDRGRDNEQFF.

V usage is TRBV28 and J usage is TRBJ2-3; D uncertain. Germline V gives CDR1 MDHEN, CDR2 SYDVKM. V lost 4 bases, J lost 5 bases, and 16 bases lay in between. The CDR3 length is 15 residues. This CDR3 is CASSSSHGPQDTQYF. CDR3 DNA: TGTGCCAGCAGTTCTTCCCACGGACCCCAAGATACGCAGTATTTT.

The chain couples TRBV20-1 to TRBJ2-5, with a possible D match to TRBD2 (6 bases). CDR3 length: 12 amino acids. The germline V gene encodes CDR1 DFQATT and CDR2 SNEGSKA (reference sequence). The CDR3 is CSAGRPQETQYF. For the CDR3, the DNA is TGCAGCGCGGGACGGCCCCAAGAGACCCAGTACTTC.

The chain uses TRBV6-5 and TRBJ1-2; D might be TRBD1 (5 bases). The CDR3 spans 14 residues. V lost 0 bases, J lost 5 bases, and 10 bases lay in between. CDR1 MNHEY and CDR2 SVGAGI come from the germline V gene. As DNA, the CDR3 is TGTGCCAGCAGTTACTCGGCAGGGTGGTATGGCTACACCTTC. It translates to CASSYSAGWYGYTF.

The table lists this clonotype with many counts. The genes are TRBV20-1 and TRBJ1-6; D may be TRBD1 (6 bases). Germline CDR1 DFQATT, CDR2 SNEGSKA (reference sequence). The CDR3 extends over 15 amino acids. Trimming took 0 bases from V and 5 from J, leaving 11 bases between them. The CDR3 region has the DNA TGCAGTGCTAGAGAAAGGGGGAGGGATAATTCACCCCTCCACTTT. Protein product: CSARERGRDNSPLHF.

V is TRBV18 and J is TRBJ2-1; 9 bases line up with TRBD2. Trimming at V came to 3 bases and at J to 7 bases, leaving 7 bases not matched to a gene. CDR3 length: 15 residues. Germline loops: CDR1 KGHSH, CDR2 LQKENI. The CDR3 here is CASSPGASGKNEQFF. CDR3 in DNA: TGTGCCAGCTCACCTGGGGCTAGCGGGAAGAATGAGCAGTTCTTC. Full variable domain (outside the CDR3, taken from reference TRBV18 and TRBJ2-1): NAGVMQNPRHLVRRRGQEARLRCSPMKGHSHVYWYRQLPEEGLKFMVYLQKENIIDESGMPKERFSAEFPKEGPSILRIQQVVRGDSAAYFCASSPGASGKNEQFFGPGTRLTVL.

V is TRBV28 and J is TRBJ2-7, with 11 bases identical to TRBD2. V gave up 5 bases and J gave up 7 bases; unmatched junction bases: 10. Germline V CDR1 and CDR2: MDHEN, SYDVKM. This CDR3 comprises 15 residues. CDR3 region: CASSPVTSGSKEQYF. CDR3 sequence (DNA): TGTGCCAGCAGTCCGGTCACTAGCGGGAGCAAAGAGCAGTACTTC. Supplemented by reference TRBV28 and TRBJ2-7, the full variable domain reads DVKVTQSSRYLVKRTGEKVFLECVQDMDHENMFWYRQDPGLGLRLIYFSYDVKMKEKGDIPEGYSVSREKKERFSLILESASTNQTSMYLCASSPVTSGSKEQYFGPGTRLTVT.

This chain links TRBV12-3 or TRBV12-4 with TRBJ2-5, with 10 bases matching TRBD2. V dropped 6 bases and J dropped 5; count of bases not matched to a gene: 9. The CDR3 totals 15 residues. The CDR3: CASSLLAGVEETQYF. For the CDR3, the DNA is TGTGCCAGCAGCCTTCTAGCGGGAGTTGAGGAGACCCAGTACTTC.